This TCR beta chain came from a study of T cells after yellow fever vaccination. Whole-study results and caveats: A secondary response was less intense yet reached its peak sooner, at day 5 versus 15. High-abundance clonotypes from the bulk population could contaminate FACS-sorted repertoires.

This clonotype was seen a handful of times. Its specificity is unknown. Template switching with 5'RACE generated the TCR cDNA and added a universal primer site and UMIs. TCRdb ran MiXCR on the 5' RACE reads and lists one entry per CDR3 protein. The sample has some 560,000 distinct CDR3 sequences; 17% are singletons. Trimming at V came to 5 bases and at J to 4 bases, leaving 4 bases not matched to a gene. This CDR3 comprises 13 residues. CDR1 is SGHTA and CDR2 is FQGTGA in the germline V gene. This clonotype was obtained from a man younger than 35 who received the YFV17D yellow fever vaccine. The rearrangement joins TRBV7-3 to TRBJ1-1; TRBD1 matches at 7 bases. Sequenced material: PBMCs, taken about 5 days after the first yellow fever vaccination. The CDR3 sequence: CASSNSGGTEAFF. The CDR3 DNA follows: TGTGCCAGCAGCAATTCAGGGGGCACTGAAGCTTTCTTT.